The entry below describes one T cell receptor (beta chain). Its antigen is not identified. The germline V gene has CDR1 LGHDT and CDR2 YNNKEL (reference sequence). J lost 7 bases, V lost 4 bases, and 9 bases had no gene match. This CDR3 is built from 15 residues. Sequenced by immunoSEQ multiplex PCR; TCRdb stores in-frame clones only, minus some. The top ten clones hold around 9% of a sample with approximately 100,000 clones, over 80% of them seen once. This sample is part of a study of T cell responses to AZD1222 COVID-19 vaccine. Study in general: Pooled together were second doses at about 4 or about 12 weeks.

Study results and caveats: Across the whole spike, CD4 TCRs peaked at regions 160-218 and 743-854. Breadth and depth of Spike-specific TCRs rose after two AZD1222 doses. Donors, mostly white British, included more females; clonal diversity was possibly underestimated.

This rearrangement joins TRBV3-1 (or the pseudogene TRBV3-2) to TRBJ2-1; 8 nucleotides align to TRBD1. The sequenced sample was peripheral blood, obtained on day 0 of AZD1222 vaccination. The TCR comes from an adult in good health. CDR3 nucleotide sequence: TGTGCCAGCAGCCGTAGGACAGGGAGGAGGAATGAGCAGTTCTTC. Translated: CASSRRTGRRNEQFF.